The clone carrying this T cell receptor (beta chain) was picked up a small number of times. Its specificity is unknown. The CDR3 is 13 residues long. CDR1 and CDR2 from the germline V gene are SNHLY and FYNNEI. The J segment lost 2 bases and the V segment lost 6 bases, leaving 2 bases of the junction unmatched. These data are taken from a study of cytomegalovirus exposure and HLA in healthy donors. Findings and limits, study-wide: There were approximately 150 TCR beta chains listed as cytomegalovirus-associated. A few chains linked to CMV were shown in vitro to be specific for CMV antigens.

The table came from immunoSEQ multiplex PCR; TCRdb's copy has only in-frame clones and leaves some out. In the table there are fewer than 200,000 clones, around 86% of which are singletons. Sequenced input: PBMCs. The rearrangement uses TRBV2 and TRBJ1-2; 8 bases map to TRBD1. The clonotype comes from a man aged 30 to 39 in good health and CMV-seropositive. CDR3 nucleotide sequence: TGTGCCAGCAGAGGACAGGGCAACTATGGCTACACCTTC. This encodes CASRGQGNYGYTF.